This TCR beta chain was identified during a study of monozygotic twins with inflammatory bowel disease. Looked up from germline, CDR1 is SGHRS and CDR2 is YFSETQ. The CDR3 runs 16 residues. Overall study findings and caveats: Against healthy co-twins, IBD patients had lower TCRbeta diversity (measured by inverse Simpson).

With regard to this clonotype: Its cognate antigen is unknown.

Eight distinct reactions (per sample) were used to make the cDNA. Each UMI harboured a 6-nucleotide sample barcode and was appended via template switching. TCRdb re-called the 5' RACE reads and shows each CDR3 protein once, DNA omitted. This sample lists 150,000 to 200,000 distinct CDR3 sequences; its ten largest clones have around 2.8%. The clonotype originates from a human donor with ulcerative colitis or Crohn's disease, or a healthy co-twin of an affected twin (not recorded which). Sample: blood. This chain joins TRBV5-1 and TRBJ2-7; TCRdb's D gene call, TRBD2, goes unchecked for lack of DNA. CDR3 amino acids: CASSLGLAGRSYEQYF.